This record looks at one T cell receptor (beta chain) sequence and its context. This entry is derived from a study of shared clonotypes between healthy human individuals. Memory CD4+ cells were the fraction left after CD45RA+ naive selection. Per the authors' pipeline: Filtering differed since immunoSEQ provided only junctions, with no quality scores. Method: immunoSEQ multiplex PCR; TCRdb's copy keeps in-frame clones and lacks some. V, J and clone size were drawn from that table, and D and trimming were deduced from the DNA. The sample consists of roughly 520,000 clones, around 96% of them appearing once. This CDR3 is 16 amino acids long. V lost 4 bases and J 1 base, leaving 15 bases between the germline ends. From germline, CDR1 is LGHNA and CDR2 YNFKEQ.

Input material: naive CD4+ T cells sorted from blood. The subset denotes: CD45RA+ positively selected. The genes are TRBV4-2 and TRBJ2-3; D might be TRBD2 (5 bases). The source of this sequence is a woman between 25 and 40 years old in good health. The DNA for the CDR3 is TGTGCCAGCAGCCTCTTGGGAGTTGGGGGCACAGATACGCAGTATTTT. Translation: CASSLLGVGGTDTQYF.